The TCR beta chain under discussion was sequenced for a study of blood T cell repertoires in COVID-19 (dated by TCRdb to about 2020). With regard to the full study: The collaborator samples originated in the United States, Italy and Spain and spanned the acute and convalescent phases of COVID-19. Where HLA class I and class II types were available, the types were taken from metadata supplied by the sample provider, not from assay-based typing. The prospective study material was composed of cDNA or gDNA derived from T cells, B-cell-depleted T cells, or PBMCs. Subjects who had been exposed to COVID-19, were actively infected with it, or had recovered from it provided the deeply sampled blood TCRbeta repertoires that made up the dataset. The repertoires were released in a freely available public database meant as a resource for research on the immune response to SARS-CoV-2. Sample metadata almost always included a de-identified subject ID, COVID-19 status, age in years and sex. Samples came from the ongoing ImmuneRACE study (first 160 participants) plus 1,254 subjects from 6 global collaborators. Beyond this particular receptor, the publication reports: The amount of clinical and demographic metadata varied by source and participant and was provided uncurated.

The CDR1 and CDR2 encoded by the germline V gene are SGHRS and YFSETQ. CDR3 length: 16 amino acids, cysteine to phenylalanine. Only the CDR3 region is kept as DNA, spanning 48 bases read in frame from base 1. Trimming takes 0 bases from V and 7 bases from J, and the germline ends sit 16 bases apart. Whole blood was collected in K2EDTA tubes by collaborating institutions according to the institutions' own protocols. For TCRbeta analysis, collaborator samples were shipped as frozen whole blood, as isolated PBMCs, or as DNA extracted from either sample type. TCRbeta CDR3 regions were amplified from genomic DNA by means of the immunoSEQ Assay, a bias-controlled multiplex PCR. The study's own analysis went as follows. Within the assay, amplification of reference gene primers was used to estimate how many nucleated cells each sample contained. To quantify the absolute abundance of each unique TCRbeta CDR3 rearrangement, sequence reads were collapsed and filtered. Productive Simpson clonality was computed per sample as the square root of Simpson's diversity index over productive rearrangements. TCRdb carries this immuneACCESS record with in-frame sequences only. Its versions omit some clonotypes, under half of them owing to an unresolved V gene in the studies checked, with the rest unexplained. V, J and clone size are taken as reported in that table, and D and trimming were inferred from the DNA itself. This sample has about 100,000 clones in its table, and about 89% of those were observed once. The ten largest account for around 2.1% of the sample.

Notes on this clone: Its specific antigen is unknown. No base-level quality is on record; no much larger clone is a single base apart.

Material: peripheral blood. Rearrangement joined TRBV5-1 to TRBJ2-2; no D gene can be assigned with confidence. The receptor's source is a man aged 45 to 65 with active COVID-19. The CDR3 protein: CASSLAVGRSGGELFF. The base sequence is TGCGCCAGCAGCTTGGCCGTGGGTCGGAGTGGCGGGGAGCTGTTTTTT.